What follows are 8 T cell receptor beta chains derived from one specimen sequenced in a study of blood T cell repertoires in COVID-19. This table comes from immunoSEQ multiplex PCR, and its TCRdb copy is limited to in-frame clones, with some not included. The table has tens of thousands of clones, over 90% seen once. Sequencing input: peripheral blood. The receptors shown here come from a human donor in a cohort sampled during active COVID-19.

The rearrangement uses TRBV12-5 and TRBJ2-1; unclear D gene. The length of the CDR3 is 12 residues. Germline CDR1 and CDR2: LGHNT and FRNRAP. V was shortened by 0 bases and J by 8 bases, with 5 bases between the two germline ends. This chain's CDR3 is CASGLVLYEQFF. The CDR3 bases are TGTGCTAGTGGTTTGGTACTTTATGAGCAGTTCTTC.

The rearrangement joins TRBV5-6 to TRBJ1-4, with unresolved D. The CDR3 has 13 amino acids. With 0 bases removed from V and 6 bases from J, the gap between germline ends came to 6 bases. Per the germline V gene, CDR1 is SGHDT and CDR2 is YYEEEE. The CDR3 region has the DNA TGTGCCAGCAGCTTGGACAGAGATGAAAAACTGTTTTTT. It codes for CASSLDRDEKLFF.

The CDR3 DNA follows: TGTGCCAGCAGCTTTCTGACAGGGGGCGACGAGCAGTACTTC. It codes for CASSFLTGGDEQYF. The J gene is TRBJ2-7, the V gene TRBV7-9, with 10 bases fitting TRBD1. The CDR3 covers 14 residues. Germline CDR1 SEHNR, CDR2 FQNEAQ (reference sequence). V shed 3 bases, J shed 5 bases, and the junction held 4 bases outside the gene matches.

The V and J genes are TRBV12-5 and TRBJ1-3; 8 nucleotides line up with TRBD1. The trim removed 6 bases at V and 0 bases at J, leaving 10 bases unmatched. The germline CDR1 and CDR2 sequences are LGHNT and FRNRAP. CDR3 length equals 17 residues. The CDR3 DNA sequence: TGTGCTAGTGGCCTTTCGACAGGGGCCCACTCTGGAAACACCATATATTTT. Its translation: CASGLSTGAHSGNTIYF.

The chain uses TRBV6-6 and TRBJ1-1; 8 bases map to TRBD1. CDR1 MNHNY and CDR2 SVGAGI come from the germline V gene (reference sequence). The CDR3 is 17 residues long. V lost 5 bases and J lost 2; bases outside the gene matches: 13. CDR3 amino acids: CASSPMDRAAFNTEAFF. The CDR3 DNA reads TGTGCCAGCAGTCCCATGGACAGGGCCGCATTTAACACTGAAGCTTTCTTT.

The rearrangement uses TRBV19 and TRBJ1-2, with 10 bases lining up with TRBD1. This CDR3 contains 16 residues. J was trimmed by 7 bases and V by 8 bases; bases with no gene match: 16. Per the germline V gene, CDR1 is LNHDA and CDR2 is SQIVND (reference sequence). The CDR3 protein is CASESGQGTILGGYTF. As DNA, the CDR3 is TGTGCCAGTGAATCGGGACAGGGGACTATATTAGGTGGCTACACCTTC.

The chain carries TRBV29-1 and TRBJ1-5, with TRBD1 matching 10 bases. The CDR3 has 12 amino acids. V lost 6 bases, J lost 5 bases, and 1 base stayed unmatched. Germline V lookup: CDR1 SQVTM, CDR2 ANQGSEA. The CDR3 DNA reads TGCAGCGTAGGACAGGGGGATCAGCCCCAGCATTTT. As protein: CSVGQGDQPQHF.

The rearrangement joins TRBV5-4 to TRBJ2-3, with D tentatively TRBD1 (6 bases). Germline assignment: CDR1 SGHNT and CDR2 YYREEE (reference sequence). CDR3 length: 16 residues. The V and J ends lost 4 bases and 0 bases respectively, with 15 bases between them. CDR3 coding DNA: TGTGCCAGCAGCCCTCCAGGGGCCGCTAGCACAGATACGCAGTATTTT. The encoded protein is CASSPPGAASTDTQYF. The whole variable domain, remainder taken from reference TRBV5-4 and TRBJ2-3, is ETGVTQSPTHLIKTRGQQVTLRCSSQSGHNTVSWYQQALGQGPQFIFQYYREEENGRGNFPPRFSGLQFPNYSSELNVNALELDDSALYLCASSPPGAASTDTQYFGPGTRLTVL.